The text below deals with one TCR beta chain. Its antigen is as yet unknown. This sample was included in a study of radiotherapy plus CTLA-4 blockade in lung cancer. This CDR3 contains 15 residues. The ends were cut back, 3 bases at V and 2 bases at J, with 11 bases in the middle. Germline V CDR1 and CDR2: SNHLY, FYNNEI. Ipilimumab CTLA-4 blockade and focal radiation were given to patients with chemo-refractory metastatic non-small-cell lung cancer. Whole-study findings and limits: Researchers report tumor-derived TCR clones expanding in blood after radiotherapy plus ipilimumab. Interferon-beta and early blood T cell clone dynamics reportedly predicted response best.

Profiled with immunoSEQ multiplex PCR; TCRdb holds only in-frame clones, not every one. The sample lists about 51,000 clones; roughly 77% were seen once. The sequence came from a human donor with non-small cell lung cancer who had a complete response to radiotherapy plus ipilimumab. This specimen consisted of peripheral blood, obtained from a patient treated with radiotherapy plus ipilimumab. The chain couples TRBV2 to TRBJ1-3; D remains unclear. The CDR3: CASSEEGMAGNTIYF. In DNA, the CDR3 is TGTGCCAGCAGTGAGGAGGGCATGGCTGGAAACACCATATATTTT.